The clone carrying this TCR beta chain has ten or more counts. The antigen is unknown. Germline CDR1 is SGHDN and CDR2 is FVKESK. V shed 3 bases and J shed 10 bases, with 14 bases lying between them. CDR3 length: 13 residues. This record belongs to a study of identical twins. Study-wide results and caveats: The more abundant beta clonotypes in cord blood had fewer insertions, and memory repertoires did not show this. Conclusions rested on cross-sectional statistics rather than following the same donors. Researchers reported weaker excess twin sharing in beta out-of-frame sequences.

TCRdb reanalysed the 5' RACE reads using MiXCR and keeps one entry per CDR3 protein. The table includes 300,000 or so distinct CDR3 sequences, less than 9.5% detected once. These same data were also listed under a study on yellow fever vaccine responses in identical twins.

This TCR derives from a woman between 18 and 30 years old in good health. V and J are TRBV14 and TRBJ2-3; perhaps D is TRBD1 or TRBD2 (5 bases each). Source material: CD8+ T cells sorted from blood. The CDR3 DNA sequence: TGTGCCAGCAGCCACCGCAGGGACCGCGCGCAGTATTTT. Protein sequence: CASSHRRDRAQYF.